The 18 T cell receptor beta chains below come from one sample, sequenced in a study of Graves' ophthalmopathy and Graves' hyperthyroidism. The authors amplified TCR beta CDR3 regions, and they did so from RNA transcripts for repertoire sequencing. An initial RT-PCR round employing HTBI primers preceded a second-round multiplex PCR. TCRdb re-called the multiplex PCR reads with MiXCR, one entry per CDR3 protein. The sample comprises some 350,000 distinct CDR3 sequences, about 18% of which are singletons, and 2% to 3% rests with the top ten. Sequencing input: peripheral blood. Receptor source: an adult woman with stable Graves' hyperthyroidism.

Ten or more counts support this clonotype. The chain has TRBV7-9 and TRBJ1-2; D not resolved. V was clipped by 1 base and J by 1 base, with 7 bases between them. The length of the CDR3 is 14 residues. Looked up from germline, CDR1 is SEHNR and CDR2 is FQNEAQ (reference sequence). CDR3 sequence: CASSLGYYNYGYTF. In DNA form, the CDR3 reads TGTGCCAGCAGCTTAGGCTACTATAACTATGGCTACACCTTC.

Ten or more counts support this clonotype. The V and J genes are TRBV27 and TRBJ1-1; 7 nucleotides match TRBD1. Germline lookup yields CDR1 MNHEY and CDR2 SMNVEV (reference sequence). V was pared by 0 bases and J by 4 bases, with 5 bases of the junction left unmatched. The CDR3 totals 15 residues. The CDR3 sequence: CASSLSGTVVTEAFF. The CDR3 DNA sequence: TGTGCCAGCAGTTTATCTGGGACAGTTGTCACTGAAGCTTTCTTT.

This clonotype turned up a few times. This sequence joins TRBV28 and TRBJ2-7, with 8 bases lining up with TRBD1. V lost 7 bases to trimming and J lost 3 bases; unmatched junction nucleotides: 8. The CDR3 has 14 residues. Germline V gene data show CDR1 as MDHEN and CDR2 as SYDVKM. CDR3 region: CASTSGTGFYEQYF. CDR3 nucleotide sequence: TGTGCCAGCACCTCCGGGACAGGTTTCTACGAGCAGTACTTC.

The table lists this clonotype with many counts. The chain recombines TRBV7-8 with TRBJ2-5; perhaps TRBD2 as D (5 bases). Germline CDR1 reads SGHVS; CDR2 reads FQNEAQ. Deletions cut 1 base from V and 10 bases from J, with 10 bases between. CDR3 length: 12 amino acids. The CDR3 DNA follows: TGTGCCAGCAGCTTAGTAGAGGGTGGCCAGTACTTC. Protein product: CASSLVEGGQYF.

This clonotype came up many times. The chain is built from TRBV20-1 and TRBJ1-1, with D possibly matching TRBD1 (5 bases). V lost 5 bases, J lost 1 base, and 11 bases lay in between. Per germline, CDR1 DFQATT and CDR2 SNEGSKA (reference sequence). The CDR3 is 13 amino acids. The CDR3 bases are TGCAGTGCTGAGGGAACAGGGAACACTGAAGCTTTCTTT. Its translation is CSAEGTGNTEAFF.

The chain recombines TRBV10-3 with TRBJ1-6; tentatively, D is TRBD1 (6 bases). Germline loops: CDR1 ENHRY, CDR2 SYGVKD. The CDR3 totals 16 residues. The V end lost 1 base, the J end lost 5 bases, and 12 bases lay between the germline ends. As DNA, the CDR3 is TGTGCCATCAGTGAGTGGAGGACAGACCATAATTCACCCCTCCACTTT. This codes for CAISEWRTDHNSPLHF.

This clonotype has ten or more counts. The J gene is TRBJ1-1, the V gene TRBV12-3 or TRBV12-4; D is ambiguous. The V gene lost 5 bases and the J gene lost 0 bases, with 7 bases spanning the gap. This CDR3 spans 13 amino acids. The CDR3 nucleotides read TGTGCCAGCAGTGACGTTATGAACACTGAAGCTTTCTTT. Encoded protein: CASSDVMNTEAFF.

This clonotype occurred many times. The chain joins TRBV9 to TRBJ1-2; D perhaps matches TRBD1 (6 bases). This CDR3 has 16 amino acids. Germline CDR1 is SGDLS and CDR2 is YYNGEE. The V gene lost 0 bases and the J gene lost 0 bases, with 12 bases spanning the gap. DNA of the CDR3: TGTGCCAGCAGCGTAGATCGGGGGCCATCTAACTATGGCTACACCTTC. It is translated as CASSVDRGPSNYGYTF. The entire variable domain, with the rest obtained from reference TRBV9 and TRBJ1-2, is as follows: DSGVTQTPKHLITATGQRVTLRCSPRSGDLSVYWYQQSLDQGLQFLIQYYNGEERAKGNILERFSAQQFPDLHSELNLSSLELGDSALYFCASSVDRGPSNYGYTFGSGTRLTVV.

This clonotype was observed many times. The chain joins TRBV20-1 to TRBJ2-4; 9 bases map to TRBD2. The germline CDR1 and CDR2 sequences are DFQATT and SNEGSKA (reference sequence). J was trimmed by 3 bases and V by 0 bases; bases with no gene match: 3. The CDR3 is 15 amino acids. The CDR3 spells CSAREAGGLKNIQYF. Written as DNA, the CDR3 is TGCAGTGCTAGAGAAGCGGGAGGACTCAAAAACATTCAGTACTTC.

This clonotype was seen at least ten times. The chain recombines TRBV12-5 with TRBJ1-2; D uncertain. Germline CDR1 reads LGHNT; CDR2 reads FRNRAP. The CDR3 contains 11 residues. V was clipped by 6 bases and J by 5 bases, with 7 bases between them. CDR3 nucleotides: TGTGCTAGTGGGACACCGTATGGCTACACCTTC. It yields the protein CASGTPYGYTF.

The V call is TRBV4-1, the J call TRBJ2-2; 8 bases are a match to TRBD2. This CDR3 region has 22 residues. J lost 5 bases, V lost 0 bases, and 23 bases had no gene match. The germline V gene encodes CDR1 MGHRA and CDR2 YSYEKL. The DNA for the CDR3 is TGCGCCAGCAGCCAAGAAATTCTTGGTCATAAGCGGGAGCCGGATGGGACCGGGGAGCTGTTTTTT. It translates to CASSQEILGHKREPDGTGELFF.

This clonotype was observed a handful of times. The chain carries TRBV29-1 and TRBJ2-5; 12 bases map to TRBD2. The CDR3 totals 17 residues. Per the germline V gene, CDR1 is SQVTM and CDR2 is ANQGSEA. With 6 bases clipped from V and 1 base from J, the junction kept 12 bases outside the gene matches. DNA for the CDR3: TGCAGCGTACATCTAGCGGGAGGGCGCTTTCGCCAAGAGACCCAGTACTTC. Protein sequence: CSVHLAGGRFRQETQYF.

The sample holds many counts of this clonotype. The chain links TRBV29-1 to TRBJ2-7; D possibly uses TRBD1 or TRBD2 (5 bases each). V dropped 7 bases and J dropped 4 bases, with 14 bases sitting between them. There are 12 residues in the CDR3. In germline, CDR1 is SQVTM, CDR2 ANQGSEA. In nucleotides, the CDR3 is TGCAGCGCCGTGGGGGATAGATACGAGCAGTACTTC. This translates into CSAVGDRYEQYF.

In this sample, this clonotype turned up many times. The rearrangement uses TRBV6-2 or TRBV6-3 and TRBJ2-2, with D possibly being TRBD1 (5 bases). Trimming stripped 6 bases from V and 6 bases from J, with 11 bases between. CDR1 and CDR2 from the germline V gene are MNHEY and SVGEGT. The CDR3 is 13 residues long. The CDR3 DNA reads TGTGCCAGCAGCCCGACAGTATCCGGGGAGCTGTTTTTT. It is translated as CASSPTVSGELFF.

The table lists this clonotype with many counts. This chain uses TRBV28 with TRBJ2-4; possible D gene TRBD1, 5 bases. V lost 5 bases and J 6 bases, leaving 17 bases between the germline ends. CDR3 length equals 15 residues. Looked up from germline, CDR1 is MDHEN and CDR2 is SYDVKM. CDR3 sequence (DNA): TGTGCCAGCAGTCCAGGACACGTCGTAGGAAACATTCAGTACTTC. Translation: CASSPGHVVGNIQYF.

A remark on this clonotype: This could be a read error, since a much larger clone is one nucleotide away. The V gene is TRBV12-3 or TRBV12-4, the J gene TRBJ2-2; TRBD1 agrees at 8 bases. The CDR3 contains 16 residues. The CDR3 reads CASSPRTGPFTGELCF. The DNA for the CDR3 is TGTGCCAGCAGTCCTAGGACAGGGCCCTTTACCGGGGAGCTGTGTTTT.

There are many counts of this clonotype. The CDR3 region is CASSALGWTGELFF. In DNA form, the CDR3 reads TGTGCCAGCAGCGCTCTCGGATGGACCGGGGAGCTGTTTTTT. V is TRBV7-2 and J is TRBJ2-2, with D hard to call. V dropped 5 bases and J dropped 5 bases, with 12 bases sitting between them. Germline V gene lookup returns CDR1 SGHTA and CDR2 FQGNSA. The CDR3 contains 14 residues.

This clonotype was recorded at least ten times. The rearrangement links TRBV12-3 or TRBV12-4 to TRBJ1-1; TRBD1 matches 10 bases. The V and J ends lost 6 bases and 3 bases, in that order; junction bases with no gene match: 7. This CDR3 has 15 amino acids. The CDR3 coding sequence is TGTGCCAGCAGCGGTTTGGGGACAGGGGACACTGAAGCTTTCTTT. Its translation is CASSGLGTGDTEAFF.